One sample yielded the 9 T cell receptor beta chains listed below, sequenced in a study of blood T cell repertoires in COVID-19. Using immunoSEQ multiplex PCR, the repertoire was profiled, and TCRdb retains in-frame clones only, with some absent. In the table there are about 250,000 clones, 80% to 85% of which are singletons. Specimen: peripheral blood. These receptors originate from a man aged 35-49 years with acute or convalescent COVID-19.

The chain has TRBV27 and TRBJ2-3; 8 positions agree with TRBD2. The CDR3 is 17 amino acids. Per the germline V gene, CDR1 is MNHEY and CDR2 is SMNVEV (reference sequence). The J segment lost 0 bases and the V segment lost 5 bases, leaving 10 bases of the junction unmatched. The CDR3 DNA sequence: TGTGCCAGCAGTCTCCTCGGACTAGCCACCAGCACAGATACGCAGTATTTT. Residues: CASSLLGLATSTDTQYF.

The rearrangement links TRBV5-5 to TRBJ2-1, with 9 positions matching TRBD1. The CDR3 runs to 19 residues. With V trimmed by 2 bases and J by 2 bases, 14 bases remained unmatched. The germline CDR1 and CDR2 sequences are SGHKS and YYEKEE (reference sequence). CDR3 protein: CASSFDRGDLDPAYNEQFF. For the CDR3, the DNA is TGTGCCAGCAGCTTTGACAGGGGGGACCTAGATCCCGCCTACAATGAGCAGTTCTTC.

The chain employs TRBV6-5 and TRBJ1-2, with a weak D call TRBD1 (5 bases). Germline V CDR1 and CDR2: MNHEY, SVGAGI. CDR3 length: 16 amino acids. V shed 0 bases and J shed 4 bases, with 15 bases lying between them. The CDR3 nucleotides read TGTGCCAGCAGTTACTCGATTGGGGGGGGTGGCTATGGCTACACCTTC. This codes for CASSYSIGGGGYGYTF.

The rearrangement links TRBV6-5 to TRBJ2-3; 8 positions agree with TRBD2. The CDR3 loop spans 14 amino acids. Trimming removed 4 bases from V and 5 bases from J; junction bases left unmatched: 5. Germline CDR1 reads MNHEY; CDR2 reads SVGAGI. Written as DNA, the CDR3 is TGTGCCAGCAGTTTAGGACTAGCTGGAGATACGCAGTATTTT. The encoded protein is CASSLGLAGDTQYF.

V gene TRBV6-2 or TRBV6-3 combines with J gene TRBJ1-2; unclear D gene. Germline CDR1 and CDR2: MNHEY and SVGEGT. With 2 bases removed from V and 0 bases from J, the gap between germline ends came to 13 bases. CDR3 length: 16 amino acids. The CDR3 is CASSYSVGGTNYGYTF. The CDR3 nucleotides read TGTGCCAGCAGTTACAGCGTGGGAGGGACTAACTATGGCTACACCTTC.

The chain joins TRBV3-1 (or the pseudogene TRBV3-2) to TRBJ1-1, with 8 positions matching TRBD1. Trimming cost V 4 bases and J 1 base; bases outside gene matches: 14. The CDR3 extends over 18 amino acids. Germline lookup yields CDR1 LGHDT and CDR2 YNNKEL (reference sequence). The CDR3 region is CASSRSPKSGTGNTEAFF. In DNA form, the CDR3 reads TGTGCCAGCAGCCGTAGTCCGAAATCCGGGACAGGGAACACTGAAGCTTTCTTT.

This clone was seen just once. This chain joins TRBV30 and TRBJ1-6, with D unresolved. V lost 4 bases and J 13 bases, leaving 11 bases between the germline ends. Germline V gene lookup returns CDR1 GTSNPN and CDR2 SVGIG (reference sequence). This CDR3 is built from 11 residues. The CDR3 loop is CAWNHGEPLHF. CDR3 in DNA: TGTGCCTGGAATCACGGGGAGCCCCTCCACTTT.

This sequence joins TRBV6-5 and TRBJ1-3, with D tentatively TRBD1 (6 bases). V lost 10 bases to trimming and J lost 1 base, with 8 bases between them. The CDR3 is 12 amino acids. The germline V gene has CDR1 MNHEY and CDR2 SVGAGI. CDR3 in amino acids: CATQGSGNTIYF. The CDR3 DNA follows: TGTGCCACACAGGGATCTGGAAACACCATATATTTT.

This clone showed up just a few times. This rearrangement joins TRBV12-5 to TRBJ1-2; TRBD1 matches at 11 bases. The CDR3 consists of 17 residues. V shed 4 bases and J 4 bases; nucleotides not matched to a gene: 11. Germline loops: CDR1 LGHNT, CDR2 FRNRAP. The CDR3 nucleotides are TGTGCTAGTGGTTCCTCCTATTGGACAGGGGGCACCTATGGCTACACCTTC. It specifies CASGSSYWTGGTYGYTF.